One sample yielded the 3 T cell receptor beta chains listed below, sequenced in a study of T-cell reconstitution after alpha-beta-depleted transplantation in children. Unique molecular identifiers tagged the TCRbeta library. MiXCR was run by TCRdb on the PCR reads, yielding one entry per CDR3 protein. The sample includes roughly 790,000 distinct CDR3 sequences, roughly 15% of them seen just once. Material: PBMCs, mostly from graft donor cells, obtained 360 days after TCRalphabeta/CD19-depleted stem cell transplant. The receptors stem from a male patient between 10 and 17 years old who had a stem cell transplant for acute lymphoblastic leukemia, so the T cells may come from the graft donor.

V usage is TRBV4-1 and J usage is TRBJ2-7; D not certain. CDR3 size: 14 residues. Germline CDR1 reads MGHRA; CDR2 reads YSYEKL. With 1 base removed from V and 2 bases from J, the gap between germline ends came to 9 bases. The CDR3 loop reads CASSQVPAAYEQYF. The CDR3 nucleotides read TGCGCCAGCAGCCAAGTCCCCGCGGCCTACGAGCAGTACTTC.

The chain uses TRBV12-3 or TRBV12-4 and TRBJ2-7; 8 bases match TRBD2. V was clipped by 6 bases and J by 6 bases; unmatched bases: 13. CDR3 length equals 15 residues. The CDR3 nucleotides are TGTGCCAGCAGCCACACCCGAGCGGGAGAGAGCGAGCAGTACTTC. Protein: CASSHTRAGESEQYF.

This clonotype was seen more than once but under ten times. The chain employs TRBV20-1 and TRBJ2-1; D may correspond to TRBD1 or TRBD2 (5 bases each). CDR1 DFQATT and CDR2 SNEGSKA come from the germline V gene (reference sequence). Trimming pared 3 bases from V and 2 bases from J, leaving 11 bases between. The CDR3 contains 14 residues. The CDR3 region has the DNA TGCAGTGCTAGTATGGGGGAAGCCTACAATGAGCAGTTCTTC. This translates into CSASMGEAYNEQFF.